The TCR beta chain described here comes from a study of cytomegalovirus exposure and HLA in healthy donors (dated by TCRdb to 2015 to 2018). Some background on the complete study: An earlier analysis of 587 of the donors reported about 300 Gb of sequence data and around 120 million unique TCR beta sequences obtained from about 180 million T cells. Along with the roughly 700-subject first cohort, a separate validation cohort of around 110 different subjects was used. Genome-wide SNP genotypes for about three fifths of the 666 donors were used in a later genetic analysis, which treated that subset as a discovery cohort. Alongside the repertoire data, information on donor age, sex, ethnicity and CMV serostatus was compiled. Rather than using new phenotypic data, the later analysis identified candidate immune exposures from TCR beta sequences and from how often those sequences occurred across donors. To study patterns of TCR occurrence, a later analysis re-analyzed previously published TCR beta repertoires from 700 or so donors and added high-resolution HLA genotyping. The study profiled the T cell repertoires of some 610 subjects by immunosequencing and related them to cytomegalovirus serostatus. Of the approximately 400 genotyped donors, 65% to 90% fell in the genetic ancestry cluster associated with self-reported Caucasian donors. The number of typed donors differed by locus: 629-630 for A, B, C, DRB1 and DQB1; approximately 540 for DQA1; around 580 for DPA1; and roughly 470 for DPB1. The aim of the study was to test whether cataloging public T cell receptors could identify signatures of past pathogen exposure. The study combined high-throughput TCR immunosequencing, statistical association of individual TCRs with disease status, and machine learning to predict cytomegalovirus infection status. An earlier analysis of 587 of the donors used high-throughput TCR beta sequencing to judge whether each TCR beta V gene segment behaved as functional or pseudogenic. Across under 500 genotyped donors of the cohort, an average of 235,054 unique TCR beta nucleotide sequences per donor were sequenced, and roughly a sixth of those sequences were non-productive. All discovery cohort repertoires had been generated using a single sequencing platform. Class I and class II HLA loci were covered by the typing at four-digit resolution. An early release covering more than 500 HLA-typed donors comprised around 300 gigabases of sequencing data and approximately 85 million unique TCR sequences. Roughly 5 DR-DQ haplotypes were treated as single units for association and clustering because of strong linkage in the cohort.

Results the study describes overall, beyond this receptor: In a later analysis, most CMV-associated TCR beta chains were found to appear HLA-restricted, with HLA associations seemingly driven largely by CMV exposure. In both the original and validation cohorts, the classifier was reported to diagnose cytomegalovirus status with high specificity and sensitivity. A few of the identified cytomegalovirus-associated TCR beta chains were confirmed in vitro to be specific for cytomegalovirus antigens. A cluster of highly shared sequence variants was judged likely to represent a technical artifact of the sequencing pipeline. This cohort had only TCR beta chains sequenced, and the lack of alpha or paired-chain data limited which features could be detected. A further reported finding was that TCR beta sequences accurately predicted the HLA-A and HLA-B alleles for most subjects in the first cohort. In a later genetic analysis, fewer N-insertions in productive TCRs were reported among donors in an Asian-associated ancestry cluster than the roughly 700-donor mean. In a later analysis, the rate of TCR association differed among HLA loci, with DRB1 alleles having the most associated TCRs and HLA-C alleles having the fewest. The authors suggested that the approach could potentially be extended to other disease states and immunological phenotypes. Correlated functional status among segregating V segments might reflect linkage disequilibrium, but an unknown experimental factor could not be ruled out. At a false discovery rate of 0.05, a later analysis linked about 16,000 TCR beta sequences to specific HLA alleles. Broadly in line with IMGT annotations, most TCR beta V segments showed up in productive rearrangements about 87% or about 30% of the time in an earlier analysis of under 700 of the donors. Presence/absence analyses assumed roughly uniform sequencing depth across donors, an assumption that may not hold. Because HLA typing was unavailable for some donors at each locus, only the typed subset was used in association tests. In a later analysis, HLA-associated TCR beta chains showed more clonal expansion and lower generation probabilities than non-associated chains that were equally common. Immune exposure information for the cohort was limited to CMV serostatus. In a later analysis, several top co-occurrence clusters were reported to appear linked to parvovirus B19, influenza, CMV and Epstein-Barr virus. Some IMGT-functional V segments, including TRBV6-2 and TRBV6-3, could not be told apart with the 87-base-pair reads, so those segments were excluded. Around 16 rarely observed V segments, including chromosome 9 orphons, were excluded from the earlier analysis of about 500 of the donors because counts were too low. Assigning TCR associations to individual alleles was difficult when HLA alleles, especially DR and DQ, strongly co-occurred. Across donors, most TCR sequences were observed very rarely, whereas some public TCRs were present in many individuals. A total of 150 to 200 TCR beta chains were listed by the study as associated with cytomegalovirus. A later genetic analysis associated a missense DCLRE1C variant with V-gene and J-gene trimming of TCR beta chains, and an independent cohort replicated the association.

V drops 4 bases and J drops 5 bases, leaving 16 bases in between. There are 15 amino acids in the CDR3, from cysteine to phenylalanine inclusive. Just CDR3 DNA is preserved here, 45 bases in frame from base 1. The germline V gene supplies CDR1 SGDLS and CDR2 YYNGEE. Notes on this clone: Its antigen is not yet known. No per-base quality is available; no much larger clone lies one base away.

Library preparation used the immunoSEQ multiplex PCR assay. A mixture of 60 forward primers for TCR Vbeta segments and 13 reverse primers for TCR Jbeta segments was used in the multiplex PCR. The CDR3 region of rearranged TCR beta genes was amplified from genomic DNA by a multiplex PCR assay. The amplified TCR beta libraries were sequenced on the Illumina HiSeq System as 87-base-pair reads. Per the authors' processing: A later analysis counted approximately 84 million unique TCR beta chains across the 600 to 850 repertoires, and roughly 9.9 million of these chains were shared by at least two donors. Raw reads were error-corrected and collapsed into unique sequences with a nearest-neighbor algorithm that merged closely related sequences to remove PCR and sequencing errors. V, D and J gene segments were assigned by aligning CDR3 sequences to IMGT reference sequences. Each retained sequence needed at least a six-nucleotide match to both a V gene segment and a J gene segment. Rearrangements were classified as productive when the CDR3 lacked stop codons and remained in frame with V and J, and all other rearrangements were classified as non-productive. CDR3 was defined by IMGT convention, running from the second conserved V-encoded cysteine to the conserved J-encoded phenylalanine. In an earlier analysis of around 600 of the donors, sequences lacking an unambiguous match to a single V gene segment were excluded. In an earlier analysis of roughly 600 of the donors, a V segment was called functional when productive rearrangements were above 56.7%, and segregating when the standard deviation between donors exceeded 5%. A statistical classification framework was built for diagnosing cytomegalovirus status from the catalog of TCR beta chain sequences. In a later analysis, TCR nucleotide sequences were compared against IMGT/GENE-DB human TR gene sequences so that V and J genes could be assigned. In a later analysis, CDR3 sequences and most-parsimonious VDJ recombination scenarios were assigned using the TCRdist pipeline. A later analysis defined each TCR beta chain by its CDR3 amino acid sequence plus V-gene family, and excluded reads lacking a unique V-gene family. A later analysis removed 592 highly shared, low-generation-probability nucleotide sequences to deal with suspected cross-contamination and a sequencing artifact. In a later analysis, a clonal expansion index was calculated for each public chain from normalized within-repertoire ranks of inferred template counts. Generation probabilities in a later analysis came from a VDJ recombination model fitted to out-of-frame rearrangements, and those results were checked against IGoR. A later analysis scored TCR-TCR, TCR-HLA and TCR-CMV co-occurrence with hypergeometric tests, applying a repertoire-size bias correction to TCR pairs. A later analysis estimated false discovery rates by permuting HLA or CMV assignments 20 times. In a later analysis, co-occurring TCRs were grouped using DBSCAN, with TCRdist sequence similarity added in when clustering inside HLA-allele-positive subsets. Repertoires with fewer than 30,000 or more than 120,000 public chains were left out of co-occurrence clustering, as were four to six repertoires with anomalous nucleotide sharing. Imported from immuneACCESS, the table was reduced by TCRdb to in-frame sequences with V and J called. These copies leave out some clones; in studies compared against another copy, an unresolved V gene accounts for under half, and the cause of the remainder is not known. The V and J calls and clone size are taken from that table; D and trimming were inferred from the DNA. For this sample there are approximately 82,000 clones; around two thirds appear just once. The ten largest clones take up over 5% of the sample.

The cohort comprised some 730 healthy bone marrow donors. At the time of sampling, every cohort member was nominally healthy, though immune exposures that went unrecorded were likely present. The donor was CMV seropositive and belonged to the group of 270 or so seropositive cohort members. A peripheral blood sample was collected from each donor, and TCR beta sequencing was performed on peripheral blood mononuclear cells. The Qiagen DNeasy Blood Extraction Kit was used to extract genomic DNA from the blood cell samples. The sequenced sample consisted of PBMCs. The origin of this receptor is a woman under 40 in good health and CMV-seropositive. This sequence uses TRBV9 and TRBJ1-5, with the D gene not clear enough to name. The DNA sequence follows: TGTGCCAGCAGCCCGACCGCAATTGGGCATCAGCCCCAGCATTTT. It encodes CASSPTAIGHQPQHF. Supplemented by the reference TRBV9 and TRBJ1-5 proteins around the CDR3, the complete variable domain is DSGVTQTPKHLITATGQRVTLRCSPRSGDLSVYWYQQSLDQGLQFLIQYYNGEERAKGNILERFSAQQFPDLHSELNLSSLELGDSALYFCASSPTAIGHQPQHFGDGTRLSIL.